This TCR beta chain comes out of a study of CD8 T cells in ankylosing spondylitis. This clonotype occurred a few times. Germline V CDR1 and CDR2: SEHNR, FQNEAQ (reference sequence). V trimming: 1 base; J trimming: 11 bases; junction bases outside the gene matches: 9. CDR3 size: 14 residues. Construction of TCR beta libraries was performed using quantitative 5'-RACE with molecular barcodes. TCRdb reanalysed the 5' RACE reads using MiXCR and keeps one entry per CDR3 protein. Altogether roughly 260,000 distinct CDR3 sequences are present, 20% being singletons, with the ten largest covering 7.5% to 9%. Sequencing was done on a sample of blood, either unsorted or a sorted T cell fraction (not recorded which). The V and J genes are TRBV7-9 and TRBJ1-2; 8 bases line up with TRBD1. The clonotype was recovered from a male donor with ankylosing spondylitis or in good health (not recorded which). This CDR3 reads CASSLDRDRPVYTF. In nucleotides, the CDR3 is TGTGCCAGCAGCTTAGATCGGGACAGGCCAGTTTACACCTTC.